This T cell receptor (beta chain) was identified during a study of cytomegalovirus exposure and HLA in healthy donors. Separate from the roughly 630-subject first cohort was the roughly 130-subject validation cohort, to which the donors belonged. CDR1 is WSHSY, CDR2 SAAADI, per germline. Trimming took off 5 bases at V and 11 bases at J, with 21 bases between the two ends. The length of the CDR3 is 14 residues. In this sample, this clone turned up once. Its antigen is as yet unknown. Whole-study results and caveats: Overall, approximately 150 TCR beta chains were annotated as cytomegalovirus-associated. Subsequent analysis revealed that first-cohort TCR clusters tended to co-occur in the approximately 120 validation repertoires. Reported performance of the classifier showed diagnosis of cytomegalovirus status with high specificity and sensitivity.

Method: immunoSEQ multiplex PCR; TCRdb's copy keeps in-frame clones and lacks some. The sample consists of about 110,000 clones, approximately 90% of them appearing once. J is TRBJ1-1 and V is TRBV10-2; D is ambiguous. Sequencing input: PBMCs. This clonotype was obtained from a young woman in good health and CMV-seropositive. Written as DNA, the CDR3 is TGCGCCAGCAGTAAGACATTCTATCCCCCGGGGGCTTTCTTT. Translation: CASSKTFYPPGAFF.